The 12 T cell receptor beta chains below come from one sample, sequenced in a study of cytomegalovirus exposure and HLA in healthy donors. It was with 60 Vbeta and 13 Jbeta primers that the PCR ran. Using immunoSEQ multiplex PCR, the repertoire was profiled, and TCRdb retains in-frame clones only, with some absent. The table shows a few hundred thousand clones, with over 85% occurring only once. Sequencing input: PBMCs. These receptors were obtained from a woman in her late teens or twenties in good health and CMV-seronegative.

CDR3 sequence: CASSAGDESPLHF. CDR3 bases: TGTGCCAGCAGCGCAGGGGATGAATCACCCCTCCACTTT. The chain recombines TRBV9 with TRBJ1-6; possibly TRBD1 for D (6 bases). The germline V gene encodes CDR1 SGDLS and CDR2 YYNGEE. This CDR3 is built from 13 residues. Trimming shortened V by 3 bases and J by 10 bases, and 11 bases separated the two germline ends.

This chain links TRBV25-1 with TRBJ1-6; perhaps TRBD1 as D (6 bases). CDR1 and CDR2 from the germline V gene are MGHDK and SYGVNS. V dropped 1 base and J dropped 7 bases, with 14 bases sitting between them. CDR3 length: 16 amino acids. The CDR3 loop reads CASSELTGPGNSPLHF. As DNA, the CDR3 is TGTGCCAGCAGTGAATTAACAGGGCCGGGGAATTCACCCCTCCACTTT.

This clone was counted a few times. The CDR3 is CASSIRDRAQETQYF. In DNA, the CDR3 is TGTGCCAGCAGCATACGGGACAGAGCCCAAGAGACCCAGTACTTC. The chain employs TRBV9 and TRBJ2-5; 7 bases agree with TRBD1. V shed 4 bases and J 1 base; nucleotides not matched to a gene: 7. The CDR3 length is 15 residues. Germline CDR1 SGDLS, CDR2 YYNGEE.

This clone was detected a few times. The chain carries TRBV6-4 and TRBJ2-3; TRBD2 agrees at 11 bases. The germline CDR1 and CDR2 sequences are MRHNA and SNTAGT. Unmatched junction bases numbered 5, after V lost 5 bases and J lost 4 bases. The CDR3 has 15 residues. The CDR3 bases are TGTGCCAGCAGTTATCTAGCGGGGGGCGCAGATACGCAGTATTTT. Its translation: CASSYLAGGADTQYF.

On this clone: In the same sample, other DNA sequences code for this CDR3. The chain's CDR3 is CASSERGNQPQHF. Written as DNA, the CDR3 is TGTGCCAGCAGTGAACGGGGCAATCAGCCCCAGCATTTT. The chain has TRBV6-1 and TRBJ1-5; D not certain. The CDR3 runs 13 residues. V shed 2 bases and J shed 2 bases, with 4 bases lying between them. The V gene's germline CDR1 is MNHNS and CDR2 SASEGT.

V and J are TRBV14 and TRBJ2-6; 7 bases fit TRBD1. V was pared by 4 bases and J by 4 bases, with 7 bases of the junction left unmatched. The CDR3 has 16 amino acids. Germline V CDR1 and CDR2: SGHDN, FVKESK. The CDR3 protein is CASSRDDRAGANVLTF. In DNA, the CDR3 is TGTGCCAGCAGCCGAGATGACAGGGCCGGGGCCAACGTCCTGACTTTC. Drawing the rest from reference TRBV14 and TRBJ2-6, the complete variable domain is EAGVTQFPSHSVIEKGQTVTLRCDPISGHDNLYWYRRVMGKEIKFLLHFVKESKQDESGMPNNRFLAERTGGTYSTLKVQPAELEDSGVYFCASSRDDRAGANVLTFGAGSRLTVL.

On this clone: This CDR3 is also generated by other DNA sequences in the sample. This sequence joins TRBV7-3 and TRBJ2-1; TRBD2 is a possible D gene (6 bases). V was clipped by 6 bases and J by 4 bases, with 10 bases between them. There are 13 residues in the CDR3. CDR1 SGHTA and CDR2 FQGTGA come from the germline V gene. CDR3 in amino acids: CASSSGTYNEQFF. Here the CDR3 DNA reads TGTGCCAGCAGTTCCGGGACTTACAATGAGCAGTTCTTC.

The rearrangement links TRBV9 to TRBJ1-2; 7 bases are a match to TRBD1. The V gene's germline CDR1 is SGDLS and CDR2 YYNGEE. This CDR3 is 16 amino acids long. V lost 3 bases, J lost 0 bases, and 8 bases stayed unmatched. CDR3 bases: TGTGCCAGCAGCGCACGTACCGGGACAGCTAACTATGGCTACACCTTC. Its protein product is CASSARTGTANYGYTF.

The rearrangement joins TRBV18 to TRBJ1-3; D might be TRBD1 (5 bases). The germline gives CDR1 KGHSH, CDR2 LQKENI. The CDR3 length is 15 residues. The germline V and J ends were trimmed by 3 bases and 3 bases, with 12 bases remaining between them. Here the CDR3 DNA reads TGTGCCAGCTCACCTCAGGAGGGGAGTGGAAACACCATATATTTT. The encoded protein is CASSPQEGSGNTIYF.

The chain has TRBV5-8 and TRBJ2-1; 8 bases are shared with TRBD1. This CDR3 is built from 15 residues. From germline, CDR1 is SGHTS and CDR2 YDEGEE. The V and J ends lost 4 bases and 8 bases, in that order; junction bases with no gene match: 11. The CDR3 DNA reads as TGTGCCAGCAGCCCTGGCCACAGGGGGAAGGATGAGCAGTTCTTC. Translated: CASSPGHRGKDEQFF.

This chain connects TRBV9 to TRBJ1-6; 11 positions agree with TRBD1. Germline values: CDR1 SGDLS, CDR2 YYNGEE. The length of the CDR3 is 15 residues. V was pared by 3 bases and J by 9 bases, with 5 bases of the junction left unmatched. The CDR3 DNA reads TGTGCCAGCAGCGCCACCGGGACAGGGGGTTCACCCCTCCACTTT. Its protein is CASSATGTGGSPLHF.

V gene TRBV2 combines with J gene TRBJ2-2; 7 bases are shared with TRBD1. The V segment lost 7 bases and the J segment 2 bases; nucleotides outside the gene matches: 7. The length of the CDR3 is 15 residues. Germline V gene sequence: CDR1 SNHLY, CDR2 FYNNEI. In nucleotides, the CDR3 is TGTGCCAGCACAGTAGGGGGCGCTAACACCGGGGAGCTGTTTTTT. Residues: CASTVGGANTGELFF. The full variable domain, rest sourced from reference TRBV2 and TRBJ2-2, is EPEVTQTPSHQVTQMGQEVILRCVPISNHLYFYWYRQILGQKVEFLVSFYNNEISEKSEIFDDQFSVERPDGSNFTLKIRSTKLEDSAMYFCASTVGGANTGELFFGEGSRLTVL.